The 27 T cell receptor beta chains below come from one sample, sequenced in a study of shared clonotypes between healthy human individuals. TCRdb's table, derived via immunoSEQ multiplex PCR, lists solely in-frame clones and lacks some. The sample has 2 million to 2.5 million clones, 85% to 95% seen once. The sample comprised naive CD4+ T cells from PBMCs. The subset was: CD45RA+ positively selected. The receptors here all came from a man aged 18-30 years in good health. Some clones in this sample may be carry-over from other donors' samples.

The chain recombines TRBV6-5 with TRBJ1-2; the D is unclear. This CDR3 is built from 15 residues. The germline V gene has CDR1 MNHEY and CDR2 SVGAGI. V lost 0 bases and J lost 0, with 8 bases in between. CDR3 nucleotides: TGTGCCAGCAGTTACTCGGATGGGGCTAACTATGGCTACACCTTC. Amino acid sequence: CASSYSDGANYGYTF.

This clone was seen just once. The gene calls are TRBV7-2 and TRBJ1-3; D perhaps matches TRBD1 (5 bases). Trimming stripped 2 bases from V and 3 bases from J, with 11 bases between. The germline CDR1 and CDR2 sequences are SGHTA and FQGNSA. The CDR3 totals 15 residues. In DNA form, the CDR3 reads TGTGCCAGCAGCTTAATGGGGGAGAGTGGAAACACCATATATTTT. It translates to CASSLMGESGNTIYF.

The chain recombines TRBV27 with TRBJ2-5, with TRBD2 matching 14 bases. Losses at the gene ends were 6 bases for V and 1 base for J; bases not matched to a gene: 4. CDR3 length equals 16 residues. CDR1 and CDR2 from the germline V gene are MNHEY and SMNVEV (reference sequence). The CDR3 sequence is CASRRLAGGVQETQYF. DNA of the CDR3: TGTGCCAGCAGGCGACTAGCGGGAGGGGTCCAAGAGACCCAGTACTTC.

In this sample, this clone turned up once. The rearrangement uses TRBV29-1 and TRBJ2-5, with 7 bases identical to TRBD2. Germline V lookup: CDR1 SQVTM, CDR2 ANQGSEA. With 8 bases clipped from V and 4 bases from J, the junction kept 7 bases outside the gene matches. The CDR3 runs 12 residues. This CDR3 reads CSSSSGGETQYF. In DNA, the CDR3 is TGCAGCTCGTCCTCGGGGGGAGAGACCCAGTACTTC.

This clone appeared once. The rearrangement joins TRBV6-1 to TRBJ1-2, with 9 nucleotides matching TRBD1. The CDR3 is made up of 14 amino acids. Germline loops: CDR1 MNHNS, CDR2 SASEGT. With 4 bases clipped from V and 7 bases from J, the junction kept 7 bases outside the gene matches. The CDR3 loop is CASSVDRGSIGYTF. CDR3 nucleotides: TGTGCCAGCAGTGTTGACAGGGGGAGCATTGGCTACACCTTC.

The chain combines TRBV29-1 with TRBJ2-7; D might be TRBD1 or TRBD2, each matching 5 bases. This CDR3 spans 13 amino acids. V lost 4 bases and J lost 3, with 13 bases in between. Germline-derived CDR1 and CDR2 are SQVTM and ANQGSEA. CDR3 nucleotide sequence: TGCAGCGTTGGGGGGAGTCCTGACTACGAGCAGTACTTC. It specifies CSVGGSPDYEQYF.

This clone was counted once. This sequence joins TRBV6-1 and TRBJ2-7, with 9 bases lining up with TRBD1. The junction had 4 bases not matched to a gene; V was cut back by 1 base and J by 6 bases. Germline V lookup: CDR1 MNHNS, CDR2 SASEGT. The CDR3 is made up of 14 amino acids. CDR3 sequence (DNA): TGTGCCAGCAGTGAAGGGGGACAGGGTCGCGAGCAGTACTTC. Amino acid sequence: CASSEGGQGREQYF.

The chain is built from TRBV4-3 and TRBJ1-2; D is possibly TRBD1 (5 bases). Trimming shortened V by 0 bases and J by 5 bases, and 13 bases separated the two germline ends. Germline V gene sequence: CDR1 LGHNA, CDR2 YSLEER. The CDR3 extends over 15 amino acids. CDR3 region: CASSQDGQAAYGYTF. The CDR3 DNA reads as TGCGCCAGCAGCCAAGACGGACAAGCAGCATATGGCTACACCTTC.

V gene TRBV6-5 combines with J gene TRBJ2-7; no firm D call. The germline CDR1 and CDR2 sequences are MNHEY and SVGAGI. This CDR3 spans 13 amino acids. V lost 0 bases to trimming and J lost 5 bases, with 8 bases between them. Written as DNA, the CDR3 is TGTGCCAGCAGTTACTCTGGGTACCACGAGCAGTACTTC. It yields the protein CASSYSGYHEQYF.

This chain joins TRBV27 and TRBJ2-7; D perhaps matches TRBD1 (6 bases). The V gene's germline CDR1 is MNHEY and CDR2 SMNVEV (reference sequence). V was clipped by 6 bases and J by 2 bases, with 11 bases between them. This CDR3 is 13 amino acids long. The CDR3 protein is CASRRQAAYEQYF. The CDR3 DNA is TGTGCCAGCAGGAGACAGGCCGCCTACGAGCAGTACTTC.

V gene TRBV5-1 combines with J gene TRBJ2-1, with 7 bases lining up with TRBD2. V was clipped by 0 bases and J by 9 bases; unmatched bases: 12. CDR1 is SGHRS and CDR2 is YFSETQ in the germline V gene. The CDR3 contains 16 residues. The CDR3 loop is CASSLVALAVWSEQFF. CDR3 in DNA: TGCGCCAGCAGCTTGGTGGCTCTAGCGGTCTGGAGTGAGCAGTTCTTC.

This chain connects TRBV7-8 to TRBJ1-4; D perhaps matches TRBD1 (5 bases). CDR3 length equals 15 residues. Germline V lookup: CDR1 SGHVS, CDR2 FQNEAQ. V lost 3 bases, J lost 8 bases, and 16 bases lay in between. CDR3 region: CASSFFSQGGEKLFF. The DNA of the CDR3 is TGTGCCAGCAGCTTCTTTTCCCAGGGAGGAGAAAAACTGTTTTTT.

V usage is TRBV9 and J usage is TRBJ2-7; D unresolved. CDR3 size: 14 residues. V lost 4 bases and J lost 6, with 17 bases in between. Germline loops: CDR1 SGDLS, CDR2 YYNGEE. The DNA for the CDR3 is TGTGCCAGCAGCACCCAATCTCTGGGTGTCGAGCAGTACTTC. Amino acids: CASSTQSLGVEQYF.

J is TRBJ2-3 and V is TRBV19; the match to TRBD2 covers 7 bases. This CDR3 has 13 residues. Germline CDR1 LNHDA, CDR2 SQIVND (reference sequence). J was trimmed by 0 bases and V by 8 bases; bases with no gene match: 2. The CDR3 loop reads CASQRGSTDTQYF. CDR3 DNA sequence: TGTGCCAGTCAGCGGGGAAGCACAGATACGCAGTATTTT.

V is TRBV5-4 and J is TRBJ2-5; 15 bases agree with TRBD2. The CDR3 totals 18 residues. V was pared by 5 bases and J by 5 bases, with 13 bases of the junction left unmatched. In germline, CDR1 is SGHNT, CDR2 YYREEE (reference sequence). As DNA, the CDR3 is TGTGCCAGCAGTCGGAAACCGGGACTAGCGGGAGGAAAGGAGACCCAGTACTTC. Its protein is CASSRKPGLAGGKETQYF.

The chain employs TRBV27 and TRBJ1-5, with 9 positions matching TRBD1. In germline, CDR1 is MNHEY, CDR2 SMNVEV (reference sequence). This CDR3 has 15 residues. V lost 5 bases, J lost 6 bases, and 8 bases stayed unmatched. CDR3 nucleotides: TGTGCCAGCAGTACCCGGGACAGGGTTAGTCAGCCCCAGCATTTT. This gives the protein CASSTRDRVSQPQHF.

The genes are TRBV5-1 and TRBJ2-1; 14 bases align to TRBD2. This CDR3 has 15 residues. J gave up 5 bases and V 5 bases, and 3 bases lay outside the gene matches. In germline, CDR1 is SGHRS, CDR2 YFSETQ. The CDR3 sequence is CASRGTSGSHNEQFF. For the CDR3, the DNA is TGCGCCAGCAGGGGGACTAGCGGGAGCCACAATGAGCAGTTCTTC.

The CDR3 DNA sequence: TGTGCCAGTAGTATGAGGGGGAGCGACATTCAGTACTTC. It translates to CASSMRGSDIQYF. The rearrangement joins TRBV19 to TRBJ2-4; a weak D match, TRBD1 (6 bases). The germline gives CDR1 LNHDA, CDR2 SQIVND (reference sequence). V dropped 3 bases and J dropped 8 bases, with 11 bases sitting between them. There are 13 residues in the CDR3.

CDR3 DNA: TGCAGCGTTGTAGCGGGCGTCCACTCCTACGAGCAGTACTTC. Amino acids: CSVVAGVHSYEQYF. This sequence joins TRBV29-1 and TRBJ2-7; 7 bases are shared with TRBD2. In germline, CDR1 is SQVTM, CDR2 ANQGSEA. CDR3 length equals 14 residues. J was trimmed by 0 bases and V by 4 bases; bases with no gene match: 6.

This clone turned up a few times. The CDR3: CASSPRWDQPQHF. The CDR3, as DNA: TGTGCCAGTAGTCCCCGGTGGGACCAGCCCCAGCATTTT. This chain joins TRBV19 and TRBJ1-5; D may be TRBD1 (5 bases). The length of the CDR3 is 13 residues. Trimming took 5 bases from V and 7 from J, leaving 12 bases between them. Germline V gene data show CDR1 as LNHDA and CDR2 as SQIVND (reference sequence).

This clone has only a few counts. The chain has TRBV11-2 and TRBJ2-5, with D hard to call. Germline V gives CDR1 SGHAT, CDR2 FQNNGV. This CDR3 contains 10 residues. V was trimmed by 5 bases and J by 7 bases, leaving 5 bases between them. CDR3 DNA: TGTGCCAGCAGCACGGGGACCCAGTACTTC. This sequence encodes CASSTGTQYF.

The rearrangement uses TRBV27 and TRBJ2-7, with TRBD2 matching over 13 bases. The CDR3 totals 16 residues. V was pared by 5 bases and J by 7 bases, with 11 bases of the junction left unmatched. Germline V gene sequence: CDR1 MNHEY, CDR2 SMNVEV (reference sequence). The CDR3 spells CASSTRLAGGAGEQYF. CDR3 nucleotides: TGTGCCAGCAGTACCAGACTAGCGGGAGGAGCTGGGGAGCAGTACTTC.

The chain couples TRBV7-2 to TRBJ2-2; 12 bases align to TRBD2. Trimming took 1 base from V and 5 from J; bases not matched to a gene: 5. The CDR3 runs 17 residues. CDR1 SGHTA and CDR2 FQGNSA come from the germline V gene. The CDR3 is CASSLGRLAGVTGELFF. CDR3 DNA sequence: TGTGCCAGCAGCTTAGGCCGACTAGCGGGAGTAACCGGGGAGCTGTTTTTT.

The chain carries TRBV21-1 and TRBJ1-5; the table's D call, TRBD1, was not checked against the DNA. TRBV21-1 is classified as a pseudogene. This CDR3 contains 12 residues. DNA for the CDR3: TGTGCCAGCAGGAGGCAGGGCCAGCCCCAGCATTTT. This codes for CASRRQGQPQHF.

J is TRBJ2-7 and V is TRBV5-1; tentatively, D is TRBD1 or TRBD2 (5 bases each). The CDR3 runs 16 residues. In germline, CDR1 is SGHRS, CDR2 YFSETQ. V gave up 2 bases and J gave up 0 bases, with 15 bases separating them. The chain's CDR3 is CASSFQGTPASYEQYF. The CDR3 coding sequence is TGCGCCAGCAGCTTTCAAGGGACGCCTGCCTCCTACGAGCAGTACTTC.

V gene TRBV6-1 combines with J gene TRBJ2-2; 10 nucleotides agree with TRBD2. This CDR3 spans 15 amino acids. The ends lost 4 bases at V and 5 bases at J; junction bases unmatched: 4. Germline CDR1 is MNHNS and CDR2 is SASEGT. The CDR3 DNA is TGTGCCAGCAGTGGGATTAGCGGGGGGACCGGGGAGCTGTTTTTT. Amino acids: CASSGISGGTGELFF.

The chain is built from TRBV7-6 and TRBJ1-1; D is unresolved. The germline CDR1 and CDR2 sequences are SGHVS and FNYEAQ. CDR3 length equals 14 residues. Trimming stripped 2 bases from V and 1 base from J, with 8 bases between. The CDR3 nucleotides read TGTGCCAGCAGCTTACGAGTTCCGAACACTGAAGCTTTCTTT. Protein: CASSLRVPNTEAFF.